These T cell receptor beta chains were read from a single sample in a study of blood T cell repertoires in COVID-19. TCRdb's copy holds only in-frame clones and misses some; the assay was immunoSEQ multiplex PCR. Of 100,000 to 150,000 clones listed, about 72% were seen once; the top ten hold 1.5% to 2%. The sequencing sample was made of peripheral blood. The source is a woman in her 70s with acute or convalescent COVID-19. Both conserved end residues are part of each CDR3. D genes are given only for firm matches. A clone size is listed for some rows: how often the clone was seen (once, few, many), or a class if it is expanded.

. . TRBJ1-4 TRBV4-1 CASSQGVLARKTNEKLFF TGCGCCAGCAGCCAAGGGGTCTTGGCCAGGAAAACTAATGAAAAACTGTTTTTT
many TRBD2 TRBJ2-1 TRBV10-2 CASSEGMGSGISNEQFF TGCGCCAGCAGTGAGGGTATGGGAAGCGGGATTTCCAATGAGCAGTTCTTC
. TRBD2 TRBJ2-1 TRBV30 CAWDQSGSNYNEQFF TGTGCCTGGGACCAAAGCGGGAGCAACTACAATGAGCAGTTCTTC
. . TRBJ2-2 TRBV27 CASSLLWRENTGELFF TGTGCCAGCAGTTTATTGTGGCGGGAGAACACCGGGGAGCTGTTTTTT
. . TRBJ2-3 TRBV5-8 CASSRRRGANTDTQYF TGTGCCAGCAGCCGAAGGAGGGGCGCTAACACAGATACGCAGTATTTT
. . TRBJ1-1 TRBV19 CASRTQGQDFMNTEAFF TGTGCCAGTAGGACCCAGGGGCAAGATTTCATGAACACTGAAGCTTTCTTT
once TRBD1 TRBJ1-2 TRBV5-1 CASSRSGQGNYGYTF TGCGCCAGCAGCCGATCGGGACAGGGAAACTATGGCTACACCTTC
. TRBD2 TRBJ2-1 TRBV13 CASSNGLAGVVEQFF TGTGCCAGCAGCAATGGACTAGCGGGAGTGGTGGAGCAGTTCTTC
few . TRBJ1-5 TRBV27 CASSSQGSHQPQHF TGTGCCAGCAGCTCACAGGGATCCCATCAGCCCCAGCATTTT
. . TRBJ2-7 TRBV6-5 CASSKGPPGLGEQYF TGTGCCAGCAGTAAGGGACCACCGGGACTCGGCGAGCAGTACTTC
once . TRBJ2-1 TRBV11-1 CASSLGWTVYNEQFF TGTGCCAGCAGCTTGGGATGGACAGTCTACAATGAGCAGTTCTTC
few . TRBJ1-1 TRBV12-5 CASGLERVANTEAFF TGTGCTAGTGGTTTGGAGAGGGTGGCGAACACTGAAGCTTTCTTT
. TRBD1 TRBJ1-5 TRBV19 CASRSQPGTGGEPQHF TGTGCCAGTCGATCCCAACCGGGGACAGGAGGAGAGCCCCAGCATTTT
once . TRBJ2-2 TRBV13 CASRIARGGANTGELFF TGTGCCAGCAGGATAGCCCGAGGGGGGGCGAACACCGGGGAGCTGTTTTTT
. TRBD1 TRBJ1-2 TRBV10-2 CASSERTGANGYTF TGCGCCAGCAGTGAGCGGACAGGGGCGAATGGCTACACCTTC
. . TRBJ1-4 TRBV27 CASSPKDRRSEKLFF TGTGCCAGCAGTCCCAAGGATAGAAGGAGTGAAAAACTGTTTTTT